This record looks at one T cell receptor beta chain sequence and its context. Its cognate antigen is unknown. This entry belongs to a study of long-term antiretroviral therapy in people with HIV. Study-level points and caveats: HIV repertoires showed narrower CDR3 length ranges than controls. Unavailable data included ART adherence, viral resistance and therapy changes (switches in treatment).

The CDR3 loop spans 14 amino acids. Germline loops: CDR1 SGHTA, CDR2 FQGNSA. The trim removed 5 bases at V and 4 bases at J, leaving 5 bases unmatched. Version v3.0 of the immunoSEQ assay ran at survey level. Produced via immunoSEQ multiplex PCR; TCRdb's table is partial and in-frame only. In the table there are roughly 15,000 clones, about 84% of which are singletons. The specimen was unsorted PBMCs, collected approximately 14 months before starting antiretroviral therapy. This sequence was found in a man aged 25-40 years with HIV. V usage is TRBV7-2 and J usage is TRBJ2-5, with 9 bases that match TRBD2. The CDR3 loop is CASSLIAGVETQYF. The CDR3, as DNA: TGTGCCAGCAGCCTAATAGCGGGAGTAGAGACCCAGTACTTC.